The 23 T cell receptor beta chains below all came from one sample that was sequenced in a study of technical replicates of blood from several donors. The repertoire was sequenced with immunoSEQ multiplex PCR; TCRdb's copy has only in-frame clones and lacks some. The table includes some 60,000 clones, 91% detected once. Sequences were obtained from PBMCs. The receptors shown here come from a human donor in good health. Some clones in this sample may be carry-over from other donors' samples.

J is TRBJ2-3 and V is TRBV29-1; 9 positions match TRBD1. The germline V gene encodes CDR1 SQVTM and CDR2 ANQGSEA. The CDR3 length is 12 residues. Unmatched junction bases numbered 3, after V lost 5 bases and J lost 6 bases. In nucleotides, the CDR3 is TGCAGCGTTCGACAGGGGGGGGATACGCAGTATTTT. This translates into CSVRQGGDTQYF.

The chain is built from TRBV7-2 and TRBJ2-1; TRBD2 matches 8 bases. J was trimmed by 3 bases and V by 5 bases; bases with no gene match: 6. The V gene's germline CDR1 is SGHTA and CDR2 FQGNSA. The CDR3 consists of 15 residues. This chain's CDR3 is CASSPTRGVYNEQFF. The CDR3 region has the DNA TGTGCCAGCAGCCCAACGCGGGGGGTCTACAATGAGCAGTTCTTC.

In its sample, this clone was seen once. The gene calls are TRBV5-1 and TRBJ1-2; 8 positions agree with TRBD1. Trimming cost V 2 bases and J 6 bases; bases outside gene matches: 6. Germline CDR1 reads SGHRS; CDR2 reads YFSETQ. CDR3 length: 14 amino acids. The CDR3 here is CASSFGQGSDGYTF. DNA for the CDR3: TGCGCCAGCAGCTTCGGACAGGGCAGCGATGGCTACACCTTC.

The CDR3 sequence is CASSLRQGSPLHF. The CDR3 DNA reads TGTGCCAGCAGCCTCCGACAGGGATCACCCCTCCACTTT. The V and J genes are TRBV7-9 and TRBJ1-6; 7 nucleotides align to TRBD1. CDR3 size: 13 residues. The V gene's germline CDR1 is SEHNR and CDR2 FQNEAQ (reference sequence). V trimming: 5 bases; J trimming: 10 bases; junction bases outside the gene matches: 5.

This clone appeared a few times. The chain joins TRBV20-1 to TRBJ1-1, with TRBD1 matching 9 bases. This CDR3 is built from 11 residues. The germline V gene encodes CDR1 DFQATT and CDR2 SNEGSKA (reference sequence). V lost 5 bases and J lost 10; bases outside the gene matches: 5. CDR3 sequence: CSAPGQGVAFF. The CDR3 nucleotides read TGCAGTGCTCCGGGACAGGGCGTAGCTTTCTTT.

V usage is TRBV5-5 and J usage is TRBJ1-1; 9 nucleotides line up with TRBD1. V gave up 1 base and J gave up 3 bases; unmatched junction bases: 10. The CDR3 has 17 amino acids. The germline V gene has CDR1 SGHKS and CDR2 YYEKEE (reference sequence). CDR3 amino acids: CASSLSLGTGRHTEAFF. CDR3 nucleotide sequence: TGTGCCAGCAGCTTGTCATTAGGGACAGGGAGGCACACTGAAGCTTTCTTT.

This sequence joins TRBV7-3 and TRBJ2-1; TRBD2 matches at 12 bases. Germline V gene lookup returns CDR1 SGHTA and CDR2 FQGTGA. The CDR3 loop spans 16 amino acids. J was trimmed by 8 bases and V by 0 bases; bases with no gene match: 5. CDR3 coding DNA: TGTGCCAGCAGCTTAACGCTAGCGGGGGGGTCCGATGAGCAGTTCTTC. This gives the protein CASSLTLAGGSDEQFF.

The V and J genes are TRBV6-5 and TRBJ1-1, with TRBD1 identical over 11 bases. This CDR3 comprises 15 residues. The V segment lost 5 bases and the J segment 4 bases; nucleotides outside the gene matches: 6. Germline values: CDR1 MNHEY, CDR2 SVGAGI. The CDR3 DNA reads TGTGCCAGCAGTAGGACAGGGGGCGTGTCCACTGAAGCTTTCTTT. Protein: CASSRTGGVSTEAFF.

The chain recombines TRBV4-1 with TRBJ1-2, with 10 nucleotides matching TRBD1. V shed 4 bases, J shed 0 bases, and the junction held 5 bases outside the gene matches. Germline loops: CDR1 MGHRA, CDR2 YSYEKL. This CDR3 spans 16 amino acids. The CDR3 region is CASSPPGTGANYGYTF. The DNA for the CDR3 is TGCGCCAGCAGCCCTCCCGGGACAGGGGCTAACTATGGCTACACCTTC.

V gene TRBV5-1 combines with J gene TRBJ2-1; 8 nucleotides align to TRBD2. V dropped 4 bases and J dropped 6; count of bases not matched to a gene: 12. CDR1 is SGHRS and CDR2 is YFSETQ in the germline V gene. The CDR3 is 16 residues long. CDR3 sequence (DNA): TGCGCCAGCAGCCTTGCCCCAGCGGGAGAAGGCAATGAGCAGTTCTTC. It codes for CASSLAPAGEGNEQFF.

The chain employs TRBV7-2 and TRBJ2-3; D ambiguous. The CDR3 totals 15 residues. Trimming shortened V by 2 bases and J by 2 bases, and 11 bases separated the two germline ends. Germline assignment: CDR1 SGHTA and CDR2 FQGNSA. This CDR3 is CASSLRVSTTDTQYF. The CDR3 DNA reads as TGTGCCAGCAGCTTACGGGTTTCCACCACAGATACGCAGTATTTT.

This clone appeared once. V is TRBV5-8 and J is TRBJ1-2; 8 bases line up with TRBD1. The germline CDR1 and CDR2 sequences are SGHTS and YDEGEE. V lost 2 bases to trimming and J lost 8 bases; unmatched junction nucleotides: 8. The CDR3 is 14 residues long. CDR3 DNA: TGTGCCAGCAGCTTTAACAGGGGGACGTGGGGCTACACCTTC. It translates to CASSFNRGTWGYTF.

The CDR3 loop is CASSIVQNYEQYF. As DNA, the CDR3 is TGTGCCAGTAGTATAGTACAGAACTACGAGCAGTACTTC. The chain employs TRBV19 and TRBJ2-7; D uncertain. Trimming removed 1 base at V and 3 bases at J, with 7 bases between. Germline CDR1 is LNHDA and CDR2 is SQIVND (reference sequence). This CDR3 contains 13 residues. Combining the CDR3 with reference TRBV19 and TRBJ2-7 gives the whole variable domain DGGITQSPKYLFRKEGQNVTLSCEQNLNHDAMYWYRQDPGQGLRLIYYSQIVNDFQKGDIAEGYSVSREKKESFPLTVTSAQKNPTAFYLCASSIVQNYEQYFGPGTRLTVT.

The chain combines TRBV5-6 with TRBJ2-7, with D maybe TRBD1 (6 bases). The V gene's germline CDR1 is SGHDT and CDR2 YYEEEE. Trimming left V 5 bases short and J 5 bases short, with 23 bases between. The CDR3 extends over 16 amino acids. The CDR3 nucleotides are TGTGCCAGCAGTCGTTACAGGGTGTTTACTGGGGACGAGCAGTACTTC. Translated: CASSRYRVFTGDEQYF.

The chain recombines TRBV4-3 with TRBJ1-4; D gene uncertain. V lost 1 base to trimming and J lost 7 bases, with 13 bases between them. The CDR3 runs 15 residues. The germline CDR1 and CDR2 sequences are LGHNA and YSLEER. CDR3 loop: CASSQGEGLGEKLFF. The CDR3 bases are TGCGCCAGCAGCCAAGGGGAGGGTTTAGGTGAAAAACTGTTTTTT.

As DNA, the CDR3 is TGTGCCAGCAGCACGGACAGTTATGGCTACACCTTC. Protein sequence: CASSTDSYGYTF. This chain joins TRBV11-2 and TRBJ1-2, with D perhaps matching TRBD1 (6 bases). CDR1 SGHAT and CDR2 FQNNGV come from the germline V gene. Trimming stripped 5 bases from V and 5 bases from J, with 9 bases between. The CDR3 totals 12 residues.

This chain connects TRBV5-1 to TRBJ2-1, with 8 bases lining up with TRBD2. Germline V gene sequence: CDR1 SGHRS, CDR2 YFSETQ. The CDR3 loop spans 16 amino acids. V lost 4 bases to trimming and J lost 2 bases; unmatched junction nucleotides: 8. The CDR3 loop is CASSRGGSAAYNEQFF. CDR3 nucleotides: TGCGCCAGCAGCCGGGGGGGGAGCGCCGCCTACAATGAGCAGTTCTTC.

The V call is TRBV7-3, the J call TRBJ1-6, with D tentatively TRBD1 (6 bases). This CDR3 spans 15 amino acids. Germline CDR1 and CDR2: SGHTA and FQGTGA. The V and J ends lost 1 base and 7 bases respectively, with 11 bases between them. This chain's CDR3 is CASSLNRQGNSPLHF. The CDR3 DNA sequence: TGTGCCAGCAGCTTAAATAGGCAGGGGAATTCACCCCTCCACTTT.

CDR3 sequence: CASSLQETQYF. The CDR3 coding sequence is TGTGCCAGCAGCCTACAAGAGACCCAGTACTTC. The chain recombines TRBV7-2 with TRBJ2-5; the D is unclear. Trimming removed 5 bases at V and 2 bases at J, with 3 bases between. The germline V gene has CDR1 SGHTA and CDR2 FQGNSA. The CDR3 has 11 residues. Variable domain in full (rest from reference TRBV7-2 and TRBJ2-5): GAGVSQSPSNKVTEKGKDVELRCDPISGHTALYWYRQSLGQGLEFLIYFQGNSAPDKSGLPSDRFSAERTGGSVSTLTIQRTQQEDSAVYLCASSLQETQYFGPGTRLLVL.

This sequence joins TRBV7-6 and TRBJ2-5; the D is unclear. V was pared by 6 bases and J by 5 bases, with 7 bases between. The germline CDR1 and CDR2 sequences are SGHVS and FNYEAQ. This CDR3 has 11 amino acids. CDR3 bases: TGTGCCAGCAGACTCGAGGAGACCCAGTACTTC. Residues: CASRLEETQYF.

This chain uses TRBV4-3 with TRBJ2-3, with a weak D call TRBD2 (6 bases). V lost 4 bases, J lost 0 bases, and 20 bases lay in between. Germline values: CDR1 LGHNA, CDR2 YSLEER. There are 18 residues in the CDR3. Written as DNA, the CDR3 is TGCGCCAGCAGCCCCTATTACCGGGACTTCACTAGCACAGATACGCAGTATTTT. Translation gives CASSPYYRDFTSTDTQYF.

The table lists this clone with a few counts. This sequence joins TRBV7-9 and TRBJ1-2; D perhaps matches TRBD1 (5 bases). V shed 6 bases and J shed 7 bases, with 12 bases lying between them. The germline V gene encodes CDR1 SEHNR and CDR2 FQNEAQ (reference sequence). The CDR3 has 12 amino acids. CDR3 sequence: CASRGGSLGYTF. In DNA, the CDR3 is TGTGCCAGCAGGGGGGGATCCCTTGGCTACACCTTC.

The chain combines TRBV5-4 with TRBJ1-2; TRBD1 might be the D (5 bases). Looked up from germline, CDR1 is SGHNT and CDR2 is YYREEE (reference sequence). This CDR3 region has 13 residues. Trimming left V 0 bases short and J 4 bases short, with 7 bases between. The CDR3 sequence: CASSLDRIYGYTF. CDR3 nucleotides: TGTGCCAGCAGCTTGGACAGGATCTATGGCTACACCTTC.